This T cell receptor beta chain was captured by sequencing in a study of identical twins. Overall study results and limits: Weaker excess twin sharing was seen among beta out-of-frame sequences. Compared with unrelated sharing, twin-shared out-of-frame alpha sequences had more low-probability sequences.

CDR1 is SGHDT and CDR2 is YYEEEE in the germline V gene. The CDR3 sequence is 15 residues long. The V and J ends lost 0 bases and 6 bases, in that order; junction bases with no gene match: 8. This clonotype showed up just a few times. The antigen is undetermined. TCRdb fed the 5' RACE reads into MiXCR, producing one record per CDR3 protein. The top ten hold 0.48% of the sample, which has about 530,000 distinct CDR3 sequences, 20% to 25% seen once. The same specimen was also included in a second study, on yellow fever vaccine responses in identical twins. In that study: Vaccine-induced T cell responses in twins were reportedly observed to appear partly convergent, partly personalized.

Sequenced: CD4+ T cells sorted from blood. The chain links TRBV5-6 to TRBJ2-7; 8 bases are a match to TRBD1. This receptor was taken from a woman aged 18-29 years in good health. CDR3 nucleotides: TGTGCCAGCAGCTTGGGGCAGGGGGCGATTTCCGAGCAGTACGTC. Encoded protein: CASSLGQGAISEQYV.